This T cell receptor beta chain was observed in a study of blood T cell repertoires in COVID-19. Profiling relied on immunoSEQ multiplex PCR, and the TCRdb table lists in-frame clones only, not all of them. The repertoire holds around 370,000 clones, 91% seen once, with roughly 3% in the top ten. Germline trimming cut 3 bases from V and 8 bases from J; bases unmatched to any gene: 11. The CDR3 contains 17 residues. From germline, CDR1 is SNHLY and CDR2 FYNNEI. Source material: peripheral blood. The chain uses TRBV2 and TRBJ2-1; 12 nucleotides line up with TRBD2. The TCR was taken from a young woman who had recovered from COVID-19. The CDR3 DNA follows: TGTGCCAGCAGTGATATGGCTAGCGGGAGGGTGGCGGATGAGCAGTTCTTC. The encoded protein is CASSDMASGRVADEQFF. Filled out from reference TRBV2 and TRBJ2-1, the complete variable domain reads EPEVTQTPSHQVTQMGQEVILRCVPISNHLYFYWYRQILGQKVEFLVSFYNNEISEKSEIFDDQFSVERPDGSNFTLKIRSTKLEDSAMYFCASSDMASGRVADEQFFGPGTRLTVL.